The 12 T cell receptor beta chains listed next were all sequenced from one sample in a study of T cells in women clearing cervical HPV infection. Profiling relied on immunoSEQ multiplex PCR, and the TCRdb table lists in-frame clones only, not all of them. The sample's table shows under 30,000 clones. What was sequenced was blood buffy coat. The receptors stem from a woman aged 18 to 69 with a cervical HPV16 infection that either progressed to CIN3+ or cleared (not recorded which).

CDR3 in amino acids: CASSSSGPNTGELFF. CDR3 DNA, as far as it was read: TGCGCCAGCAGCTCGAGCGGGCCGAACACCGGGGAG. This rearrangement joins TRBV5-1 to TRBJ2-2; D may be TRBD2 (6 bases). The read terminates 3 residues before the CDR3 end, so the remaining end is supplied by the germline J gene. CDR1 and CDR2 from the germline V gene are SGHRS and YFSETQ. This CDR3 has 15 residues. The germline V and J ends were trimmed by 3 bases and 0 bases, with 9 bases remaining between them.

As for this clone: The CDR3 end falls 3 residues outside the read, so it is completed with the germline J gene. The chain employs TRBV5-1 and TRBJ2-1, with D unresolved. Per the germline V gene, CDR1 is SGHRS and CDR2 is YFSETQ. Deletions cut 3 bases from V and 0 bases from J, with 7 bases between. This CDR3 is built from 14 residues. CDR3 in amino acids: CASSYSLSYNEQFF. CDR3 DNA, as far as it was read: TGCGCCAGCAGCTATAGCCTCTCCTACAATGAG. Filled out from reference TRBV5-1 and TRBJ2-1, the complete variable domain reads KAGVTQTPRYLIKTRGQQVTLSCSPISGHRSVSWYQQTPGQGLQFLFEYFSETQRNKGNFPGRFSGRQFSNSRSEMNVSTLELGDSALYLCASSYSLSYNEQFFGPGTRLTVL.

Partial CDR3 DNA: TGTGCCAGCTCACCAGCCGGGTCTAGGTTGAACACTGAA. Amino acids: CASSPAGSRLNTE. The full CDR3 protein reads CASSPAGSRLNTEAFF. The chain is built from TRBV18 and TRBJ1-1; D is unresolved. The read halts 3 residues ahead of the CDR3 end, with the missing end drawn from the germline J gene. With 2 bases removed from V and 0 bases from J, the gap between germline ends came to 13 bases. The V gene's germline CDR1 is KGHSH and CDR2 LQKENI. The CDR3 totals 16 residues.

Partial CDR3 DNA: TGCGCCAGCAGCCCACAGGGGGCGCATAATGAG. Its protein product is CASSPQGAHNE. The full CDR3 sequence reads CASSPQGAHNEQFF. J is TRBJ2-1 and V is TRBV5-1, with 9 bases identical to TRBD1. The DNA ends 3 residues before the CDR3 does, and the rest of the CDR3 is filled in from the germline J gene. CDR1 is SGHRS, CDR2 YFSETQ, per germline. The CDR3 has 14 residues. V trimming: 4 bases; J trimming: 7 bases; junction bases outside the gene matches: 6.

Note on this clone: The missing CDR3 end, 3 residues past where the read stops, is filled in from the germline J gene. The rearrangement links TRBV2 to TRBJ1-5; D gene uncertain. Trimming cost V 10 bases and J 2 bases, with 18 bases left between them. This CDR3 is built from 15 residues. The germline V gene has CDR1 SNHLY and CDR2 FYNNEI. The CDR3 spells CATKAEEAGNQPQHF. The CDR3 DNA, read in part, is TGTGCCACCAAAGCGGAGGAGGCGGGCAATCAGCCC.

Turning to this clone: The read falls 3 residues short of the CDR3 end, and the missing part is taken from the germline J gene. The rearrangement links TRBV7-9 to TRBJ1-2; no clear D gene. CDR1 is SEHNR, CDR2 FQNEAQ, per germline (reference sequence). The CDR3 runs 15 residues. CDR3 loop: CASSLTSGVSPTYTF. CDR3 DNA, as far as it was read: TGTGCCAGCAGCTTAACTAGCGGGGTTTCACCTACC.

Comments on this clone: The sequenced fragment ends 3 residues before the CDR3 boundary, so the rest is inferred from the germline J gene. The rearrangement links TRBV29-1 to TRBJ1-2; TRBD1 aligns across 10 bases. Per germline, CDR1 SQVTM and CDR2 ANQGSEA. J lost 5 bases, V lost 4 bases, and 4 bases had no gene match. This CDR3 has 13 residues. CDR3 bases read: TGCAGCGTTGCGTCGGGACAGGGGTATGGC. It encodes CSVASGQGYG. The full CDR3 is CSVASGQGYGYTF.

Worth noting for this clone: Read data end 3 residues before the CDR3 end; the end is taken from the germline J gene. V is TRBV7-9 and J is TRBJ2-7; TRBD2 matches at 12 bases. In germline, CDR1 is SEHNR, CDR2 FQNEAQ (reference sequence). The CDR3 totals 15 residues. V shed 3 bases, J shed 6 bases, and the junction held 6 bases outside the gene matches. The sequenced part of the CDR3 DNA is TGTGCCAGCAGCTTCACGACTAGCGGGAGTATCGAG. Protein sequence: CASSFTTSGSIE. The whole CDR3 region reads CASSFTTSGSIEQYF.

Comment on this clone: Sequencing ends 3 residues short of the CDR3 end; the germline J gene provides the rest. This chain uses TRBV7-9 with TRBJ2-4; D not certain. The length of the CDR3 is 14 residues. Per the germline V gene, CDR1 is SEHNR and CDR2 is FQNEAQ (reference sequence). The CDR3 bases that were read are TGTGCCAGCAGCTTCCCGACGAGTAACTATGGT. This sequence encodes CASSFPTSNYG. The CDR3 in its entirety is CASSFPTSNYGQYF.

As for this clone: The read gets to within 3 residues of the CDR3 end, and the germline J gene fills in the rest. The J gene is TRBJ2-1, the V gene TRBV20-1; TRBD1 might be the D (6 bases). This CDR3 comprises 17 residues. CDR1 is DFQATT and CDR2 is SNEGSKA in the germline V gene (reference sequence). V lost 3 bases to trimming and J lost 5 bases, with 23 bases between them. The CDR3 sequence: CSASPQSPYRDDNEQFF. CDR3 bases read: TGCAGTGCTAGCCCCCAATCCCCATACAGGGACGACAATGAG.

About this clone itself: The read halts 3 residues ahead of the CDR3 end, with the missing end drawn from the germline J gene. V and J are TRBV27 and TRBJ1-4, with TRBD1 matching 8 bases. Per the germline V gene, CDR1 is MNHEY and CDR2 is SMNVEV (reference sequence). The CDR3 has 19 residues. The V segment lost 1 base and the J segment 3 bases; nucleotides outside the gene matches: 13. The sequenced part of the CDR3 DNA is TGTGCCAGCAGTTTATTTACCCCGAGACAGGGGAGGGCTAATGAAAAA. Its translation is CASSLFTPRQGRANEK. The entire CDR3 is CASSLFTPRQGRANEKLFF.

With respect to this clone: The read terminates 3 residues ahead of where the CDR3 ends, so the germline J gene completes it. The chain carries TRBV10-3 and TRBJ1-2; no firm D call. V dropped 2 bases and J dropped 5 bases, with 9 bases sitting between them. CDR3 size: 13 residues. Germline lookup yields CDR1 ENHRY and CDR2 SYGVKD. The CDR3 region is CAISEVAEYGYTF. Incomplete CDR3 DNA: TGTGCCATCAGTGAGGTGGCGGAATATGGC.